These T cell receptor beta chains were read from a single sample in a study of OX40 agonist ivuxolimab in advanced cancers. TCRdb keeps only in-frame clones here, not all; method: immunoSEQ multiplex PCR. The table has 50,000 to 70,000 clones, less than 95% seen once; the top ten hold about 0.46%. Sequencing was performed on CD4+ or CD8+ T cells sorted from blood, taken in a trial of the OX40 agonist ivuxolimab. The receptors were gathered from an adult with an advanced solid tumor such as melanoma, head and neck, liver or kidney cancer. Both conserved end residues are trimmed from each CDR3.

J: TRBJ2-1
V: TRBV5-1
CDR3: ASSKTGFGYPERASYNEQF

J: TRBJ1-5
V: TRBV6-1
CDR3: ASSPTGFNQPQH

J: TRBJ2-4
V: TRBV2
CDR3: ASRGTGPGIQY

J: TRBJ1-2
V: TRBV7-2
CDR3: ASSLAAANYGYT

J: TRBJ2-7
V: TRBV2
CDR3: ASSRQGWDEQY

J: TRBJ1-1
V: TRBV6-5
CDR3: ASSYAGNTEAF

J: TRBJ2-5
V: TRBV5-1
CDR3: ASSLEVLQETQY

J: TRBJ2-3
V: TRBV7-9
CDR3: ASSWDRDTDTQY

J: TRBJ2-3
V: TRBV5-1
CDR3: ASILEGVMITDTQY

J: TRBJ2-7
V: TRBV20-1
CDR3: SARYSYEQY

J: TRBJ1-3
V: TRBV4-2
CDR3: ASSRRAQGAGNTIY

J: TRBJ2-1
V: TRBV5-1
CDR3: ASSPLRTYNEQF

J: TRBJ2-3
V: TRBV19
CDR3: ASSGLSTSTDTQY

J: TRBJ2-5
V: TRBV30
CDR3: AWRETGTETQY

J: TRBJ1-6
V: TRBV30
CDR3: ALTENNSPLH

J: TRBJ2-7
V: TRBV7-2
CDR3: ASSRGVEQY

J: TRBJ2-6
V: TRBV4-1
CDR3: ASSWGDSGANVLT

J: TRBJ2-1
V: TRBV7-6
CDR3: ASSTLGTSGGGTNEQF

J: TRBJ2-2
V: TRBV5-6
CDR3: ASSLRVTGIGELF

J: TRBJ2-7
V: TRBV30
CDR3: ACTQGIFEQY

J: TRBJ2-7
V: TRBV19
CDR3: ASSIKGKGAVYEQY

J: TRBJ1-4
V: TRBV30
CDR3: AWSVQVAGKLF

J: TRBJ2-7
V: TRBV28
CDR3: ASSIQSPYEQY

J: TRBJ1-5
V: TRBV25-1
CDR3: ASSLGTVNQPQH

J: TRBJ2-7
V: TRBV6-1
CDR3: ASSGDGVGYEQY

J: TRBJ1-2
V: TRBV10-3
CDR3: AIRNGTANYGYT

J: TRBJ1-1
V: TRBV19
CDR3: ASMSTGSGNTEAF

J: TRBJ1-1
V: TRBV27
CDR3: ASSHGTGFRLTEAF

J: TRBJ2-7
V: TRBV5-4
CDR3: ASSLGALAGGYSEQY

J: TRBJ2-5
V: TRBV11-2
CDR3: ASSLDQGRAQY

J: TRBJ2-3
V: TRBV29-1
CDR3: SVLLTSTDTQY

J: TRBJ1-1
V: TRBV2
CDR3: ASRTRGGMNTEAF

J: TRBJ2-1
V: TRBV21-1
CDR3: ASRAGSSYNEQF

J: TRBJ1-1
V: TRBV9
CDR3: ASSPRQGANTEAF

J: TRBJ1-6
V: TRBV27
CDR3: ASTQGQRVSPLH

J: TRBJ2-2
V: TRBV6-5
CDR3: ASSYGRDSNTGELF

J: TRBJ2-3
V: TRBV5-5
CDR3: ASTRWTSGTDTQY

J: TRBJ1-5
V: TRBV30
CDR3: AWSSTGNQPQH

J: TRBJ1-6
V: TRBV6-1
CDR3: ASSEGGQYYNSPLH

J: TRBJ2-5
V: TRBV5-1
CDR3: ASSSGQLQETQY

J: TRBJ1-3
V: TRBV28
CDR3: ASSEINRGLGNTIY

J: TRBJ2-7
V: TRBV30
CDR3: AWTLRGTAAEQY

J: TRBJ1-1
V: TRBV28
CDR3: ASSLHGQGNTEAF